One sample yielded the 11 T cell receptor beta chains listed below, sequenced in a study of breast tumors, draining lymph nodes, adjacent tissues. Samples came from axillary lymph nodes draining the breast cancer. TCRdb reprocessed the multiplex PCR reads with MiXCR, giving one entry per CDR3 protein. Of some 170,000 distinct CDR3 sequences in the sample, 30% to 35% were seen once. The specimen sequenced was axillary lymph node tissue. The origin of the receptors is a female donor with breast cancer. Some clones in this sample may be carry-over from other donors' samples.

The CDR3: CASGGLEALQETQYF. CDR3 nucleotides: TGTGCCAGCGGCGGCCTAGAGGCGCTCCAAGAGACCCAGTACTTC. This chain joins TRBV5-4 and TRBJ2-5; D remains ambiguous. Germline V gene lookup returns CDR1 SGHNT and CDR2 YYREEE (reference sequence). Trimming took off 7 bases at V and 1 base at J, with 17 bases between the two ends. The CDR3 is 15 amino acids. Together with reference TRBV5-4 and TRBJ2-5, the CDR3 gives the full variable domain: ETGVTQSPTHLIKTRGQQVTLRCSSQSGHNTVSWYQQALGQGPQFIFQYYREEENGRGNFPPRFSGLQFPNYSSELNVNALELDDSALYLCASGGLEALQETQYFGPGTRLLVL.

This clonotype was picked up many times. CDR3 loop: CASQGAYNEQFF. The CDR3 DNA reads as TGTGCCAGCCAGGGTGCGTACAATGAGCAGTTCTTC. This chain links TRBV2 with TRBJ2-1, with D maybe TRBD1 (5 bases). Trimming left V 8 bases short and J 4 bases short, with 9 bases between. The germline CDR1 and CDR2 sequences are SNHLY and FYNNEI. The CDR3 length is 12 residues. Supplemented by reference TRBV2 and TRBJ2-1, the full variable domain reads EPEVTQTPSHQVTQMGQEVILRCVPISNHLYFYWYRQILGQKVEFLVSFYNNEISEKSEIFDDQFSVERPDGSNFTLKIRSTKLEDSAMYFCASQGAYNEQFFGPGTRLTVL.

This clonotype came up a few times. The gene calls are TRBV6-2 or TRBV6-3 and TRBJ2-4; either TRBD1 or TRBD2 may fit D (5 bases each). The CDR3 length is 15 residues. The ends were cut back, 5 bases at V and 0 bases at J, with 11 bases in the middle. CDR1 and CDR2 (germline): MNHEY, SVGEGT. CDR3 nucleotides: TGTGCCAGCAGTCGGGACCCGGTAGCCAAAAACATTCAGTACTTC. It encodes CASSRDPVAKNIQYF.

The gene calls are TRBV6-6 and TRBJ1-1; D is undetermined. The V gene's germline CDR1 is MNHNY and CDR2 SVGAGI (reference sequence). CDR3 length: 13 residues. The V and J ends lost 2 bases and 4 bases respectively, with 8 bases between them. The CDR3 spells CASSYKRGTEAFF. The DNA of the CDR3 is TGTGCCAGCAGTTACAAGCGAGGCACTGAAGCTTTCTTT.

At least ten counts were recorded for this clonotype. The chain joins TRBV24-1 to TRBJ1-2, with 10 bases fitting TRBD1. This CDR3 is built from 14 residues. CDR1 and CDR2 (germline): KGHDR, SFDVKD. The V gene end was trimmed by 5 bases and the J gene end by 5 bases; junction bases not matched to a gene: 4. The chain's CDR3 is CATSGPGQGYGYTF. DNA of the CDR3: TGTGCCACCAGTGGACCGGGACAGGGGTATGGCTACACCTTC.

The V call is TRBV20-1, the J call TRBJ1-1; TRBD1 matches at 7 bases. The CDR3 is made up of 15 amino acids. Germline V gene lookup returns CDR1 DFQATT and CDR2 SNEGSKA (reference sequence). After removal of 3 bases from V and 0 bases from J, the junction contained 7 bases not matched to a gene. The CDR3 region is CSARTGKNMNTEAFF. CDR3 coding DNA: TGCAGTGCTAGGACAGGGAAGAATATGAACACTGAAGCTTTCTTT.

There are many counts of this clonotype. The chain has TRBV9 and TRBJ2-5, with D perhaps matching TRBD1 (6 bases). Looked up from germline, CDR1 is SGDLS and CDR2 is YYNGEE. The CDR3 runs to 14 residues. The V end lost 3 bases, the J end lost 1 base, and 10 bases lay between the germline ends. The CDR3 here is CASSGGGPQETQYF. CDR3 sequence (DNA): TGTGCCAGCAGCGGAGGGGGACCCCAAGAGACCCAGTACTTC.

This clonotype was recorded at least ten times. The V call is TRBV5-1, the J call TRBJ2-5, with 8 bases that match TRBD2. V trimming: 5 bases; J trimming: 4 bases; junction bases outside the gene matches: 7. This CDR3 is built from 14 residues. Per germline, CDR1 SGHRS and CDR2 YFSETQ. Here the CDR3 reads CASSPGGSRETQYF. The CDR3 DNA reads TGCGCCAGCAGTCCGGGGGGGAGTCGAGAGACCCAGTACTTC.

The table lists this clonotype with many counts. The chain joins TRBV2 to TRBJ1-4; possible D gene TRBD1, 6 bases. Trimming cost V 4 bases and J 8 bases, with 14 bases left between them. Germline assignment: CDR1 SNHLY and CDR2 FYNNEI. This CDR3 contains 14 residues. CDR3 protein: CASSVMGAGEKLFF. The CDR3 DNA follows: TGTGCCAGCAGTGTAATGGGGGCGGGGGAAAAACTGTTTTTT.

The table lists this clonotype with many counts. V is TRBV20-1 and J is TRBJ1-5; 12 bases agree with TRBD1. Per the germline V gene, CDR1 is DFQATT and CDR2 is SNEGSKA (reference sequence). This CDR3 comprises 16 residues. V lost 6 bases to trimming and J lost 2 bases; unmatched junction nucleotides: 8. In DNA form, the CDR3 reads TGCAGTGCAACCGGGACAGGGGGCGGCCGCAATCAGCCCCAGCATTTT. Translating it yields CSATGTGGGRNQPQHF.

This clonotype was seen repeatedly, ten times or more. The chain is built from TRBV7-2 and TRBJ1-5; D call uncertain. The length of the CDR3 is 16 residues. Trimming took off 1 base at V and 4 bases at J, with 14 bases between the two ends. Germline loops: CDR1 SGHTA, CDR2 FQGNSA. As DNA, the CDR3 is TGTGCCAGCAGCTTAGGTTTCCGGGGAGGGAATCAGCCCCAGCATTTT. It encodes CASSLGFRGGNQPQHF.